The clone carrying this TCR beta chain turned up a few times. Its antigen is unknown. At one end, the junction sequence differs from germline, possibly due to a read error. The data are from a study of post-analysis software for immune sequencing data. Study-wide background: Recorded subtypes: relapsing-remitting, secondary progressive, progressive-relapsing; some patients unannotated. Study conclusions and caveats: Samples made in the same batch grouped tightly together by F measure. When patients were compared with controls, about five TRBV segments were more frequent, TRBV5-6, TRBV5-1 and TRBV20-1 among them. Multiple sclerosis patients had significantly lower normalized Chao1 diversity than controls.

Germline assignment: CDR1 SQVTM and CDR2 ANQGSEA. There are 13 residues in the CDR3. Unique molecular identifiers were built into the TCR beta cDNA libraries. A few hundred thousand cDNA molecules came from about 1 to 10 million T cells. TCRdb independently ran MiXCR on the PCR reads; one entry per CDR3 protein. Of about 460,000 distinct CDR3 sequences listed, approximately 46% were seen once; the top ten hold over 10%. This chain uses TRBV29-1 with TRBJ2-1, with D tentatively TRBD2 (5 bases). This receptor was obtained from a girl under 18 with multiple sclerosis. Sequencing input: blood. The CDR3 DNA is TGCAGCGTTATTCGGACTTCCTTCAATGAGCAGTTCTTC. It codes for CSVIRTSFNEQFF.